This record concerns one T cell receptor beta chain sequence. A single count supports this clonotype. The clone's antigen remains unknown. The sample holds no much larger clone one base away, and base qualities are not on file. A lone read gives weak evidence. This entry comes from a study of early T cells in non-severe SARS-CoV-2 infection (dated by TCRdb to the early 2020s). A note on the overall study: TCR sequencing used bulk RNA from unsorted whole blood, so alpha and beta chains could not be paired. Overall results and qualifications from the work: VDJdb matching was skewed toward anti-spike CD8 responses and likely underestimated virus-specific expansions, missing private and CD4 specificities.

The CDR3 starts with the cysteine, ends with the phenylalanine, and has 15 residues. Only the CDR3 DNA is retained, 45 bases long and in frame from the first base. Per the germline V gene (reference sequence), LNHNV is the CDR1 and YYDKDF is the CDR2. Deletion took 3 bases off V and 4 bases off J, with a span of 13 bases between the germline ends. This was a case-control study nested in a cohort of healthcare workers in London, UK, who had nasopharyngeal swab PCR tests and blood samples taken every week. Healthcare workers were enrolled in the week of the UK lockdown, from 23 to 31 March 2020, and were followed every week for up to about 16 weeks. Library construction relied on 5' RACE. For sequencing, a NextSeq 500 was employed. In the TCR library protocol, unique molecular identifiers were attached to individual cDNA molecules to correct for PCR bias and sequencing error. Both TCR alpha and beta chains were sequenced, and tight co-correlation was observed between alpha and beta sequence abundances in each sample. Processing in the source paper ran as follows. Decombinator V4 was used to annotate TCR sequences for V gene, J gene and CDR3. Expanded TCRs were defined as changing significantly between any two time points under a Poisson model with p below 0.0001. TCR abundances were normalised to the total number of TCRs sequenced per sample and were expressed as counts per million. TRAV1-2 paired with TRAJ12, TRAJ20 or TRAJ33 defined MAIT TCRs, while TRAV10 paired with TRAJ18 defined iNKT TCRs. VDJdb, accessed on 1 November 2021, was searched for TCRs annotated for CMV, EBV and SARS-CoV-2, and TCRs annotated for more than one antigen were excluded. TCRdb passed the public sequencing reads through fastp at Q25 and MiXCR, retaining productive beta sequences. Each CDR3 protein appears once, grouped with its most common genes and DNA. Clone size and V and J calls follow TCRdb, not the original study. The table for this sample lists roughly 100,000 distinct CDR3 sequences; approximately 12% of them were counted only once. The top ten constitute approximately 4% of the sample.

This material consisted of whole blood, taken at baseline. The chain links TRBV15 with TRBJ2-1, with the D gene call left open. The clonotype originates from an adult who was a healthcare worker with PCR-confirmed SARS-CoV-2 infection or an uninfected control (not recorded which). The CDR3 has the sequence CATSSPSQQYNEQFF. The DNA sequence is as follows: TGTGCCACCAGCAGTCCCAGCCAGCAATACAATGAGCAGTTCTTC.